Presented here are 14 T cell receptor beta chains from one specimen sequenced in a study of blood T cell repertoires in COVID-19. Profiled with immunoSEQ multiplex PCR; TCRdb holds only in-frame clones, not every one. The table records roughly 220,000 clones, about three quarters of them present only once. The sequencing input was peripheral blood. The origin of the receptors is a woman aged 70 to 79 with acute or convalescent COVID-19.

For the CDR3, the DNA is TGTGCCAGCAGTGAATGGACAGGACCGAATGAAAAACTGTTTTTT. Protein sequence: CASSEWTGPNEKLFF. The genes are TRBV25-1 and TRBJ1-4; 7 bases align to TRBD1. Germline V lookup: CDR1 MGHDK, CDR2 SYGVNS. V shed 1 base, J shed 5 bases, and the junction held 4 bases outside the gene matches. The CDR3 sequence is 15 residues long.

This clone was observed a few times. V and J are TRBV2 and TRBJ1-4; D call uncertain. V lost 2 bases and J 2 bases, leaving 9 bases between the germline ends. This CDR3 is 15 amino acids long. Germline V CDR1 and CDR2: SNHLY, FYNNEI. Here the CDR3 reads CASSEMGATNEKLFF. CDR3 DNA: TGTGCCAGCAGTGAAATGGGAGCGACTAATGAAAAACTGTTTTTT.

The J gene is TRBJ2-1, the V gene TRBV5-1; TRBD2 aligns across 13 bases. CDR3 length: 15 amino acids. J was trimmed by 9 bases and V by 8 bases; bases with no gene match: 11. CDR1 and CDR2 from the germline V gene are SGHRS and YFSETQ. Here the CDR3 DNA reads TGCGCCAGTATTAAAGATGGACTAGCGGGAGTTGAGCAGTTCTTC. Residues: CASIKDGLAGVEQFF.

This chain joins TRBV5-1 and TRBJ1-1, with 8 bases matching TRBD1. Germline V gene lookup returns CDR1 SGHRS and CDR2 YFSETQ. Unmatched junction bases numbered 8, after V lost 3 bases and J lost 4 bases. The CDR3 is made up of 15 amino acids. CDR3 residues: CASSYRTGQVTEAFF. DNA of the CDR3: TGCGCCAGCAGCTACCGGACAGGGCAGGTCACTGAAGCTTTCTTT.

The chain uses TRBV3-1 (or the pseudogene TRBV3-2) and TRBJ1-4, with D possibly being TRBD1 (6 bases). This CDR3 contains 15 residues. V was cut by 4 bases and J by 7 bases, with 16 bases left in between. Germline lookup yields CDR1 LGHDT and CDR2 YNNKEL (reference sequence). CDR3 sequence (DNA): TGTGCCAGCAGCCCCCTGGGGGCAGGAAGTGAAAAACTGTTTTTT. Translated: CASSPLGAGSEKLFF.

V usage is TRBV2 and J usage is TRBJ1-4; the D is unclear. Germline V lookup: CDR1 SNHLY, CDR2 FYNNEI. V was trimmed by 6 bases and J by 4 bases, leaving 12 bases between them. The CDR3 runs 14 residues. Here the CDR3 DNA reads TGTGCCAGCAGCTCGGGGAATAGTAATGAAAAACTGTTTTTT. Its translation: CASSSGNSNEKLFF.

This sequence joins TRBV6-1 and TRBJ1-4; no firm D call. The CDR3 sequence is 15 residues long. V was shortened by 3 bases and J by 3 bases, with 11 bases between the two germline ends. Germline-derived CDR1 and CDR2 are MNHNS and SASEGT. The CDR3 region is CASSDPTRANEKLFF. CDR3 DNA sequence: TGTGCCAGCAGTGATCCGACAAGAGCTAATGAAAAACTGTTTTTT.

The gene calls are TRBV5-5 and TRBJ1-2, with a tentative D call TRBD1 (5 bases). CDR3 length: 15 residues. The germline V gene encodes CDR1 SGHKS and CDR2 YYEKEE (reference sequence). The V and J ends lost 0 bases and 2 bases respectively, with 11 bases between them. This chain's CDR3 is CASSLVGRGNYGYTF. As DNA, the CDR3 is TGTGCCAGCAGCTTGGTAGGGAGGGGCAACTATGGCTACACCTTC.

This rearrangement joins TRBV28 to TRBJ1-5, with TRBD1 matching over 9 bases. In germline, CDR1 is MDHEN, CDR2 SYDVKM. Trimming removed 1 base from V and 7 bases from J; junction bases left unmatched: 5. There are 15 residues in the CDR3. CDR3: CASSLSGQGLQPQHF. The CDR3 bases are TGTGCCAGCAGTTTATCAGGACAGGGGTTACAGCCCCAGCATTTT.

This rearrangement joins TRBV7-2 to TRBJ1-4; 9 nucleotides line up with TRBD1. Unmatched junction bases numbered 8, after V lost 5 bases and J lost 4 bases. Looked up from germline, CDR1 is SGHTA and CDR2 is FQGNSA. The CDR3 has 16 amino acids. CDR3 nucleotides: TGTGCCAGCAGCCCTTGGGGACAGGGCCTTAATGAAAAACTGTTTTTT. Amino acids: CASSPWGQGLNEKLFF.

The chain recombines TRBV28 with TRBJ2-5, with unresolved D. CDR1 is MDHEN, CDR2 SYDVKM, per germline. V was trimmed by 7 bases and J by 0 bases, leaving 12 bases between them. This CDR3 contains 14 residues. For the CDR3, the DNA is TGTGCCAGCATAAATGGCGGCAACCAAGAGACCCAGTACTTC. Amino acid sequence: CASINGGNQETQYF.

V usage is TRBV21-1 and J usage is TRBJ1-6; the table's TRBD1 call for D was not verified on the DNA. TRBV21-1 corresponds to a pseudogene. The CDR3 is made up of 14 amino acids. In DNA form, the CDR3 reads TGTGCCAGCAGGGGGACAGGGGAGTATTCACCCCTCCACTTT. This sequence encodes CASRGTGEYSPLHF.

The chain combines TRBV11-2 with TRBJ2-2; 7 nucleotides match TRBD1. This CDR3 comprises 16 residues. Germline-derived CDR1 and CDR2 are SGHAT and FQNNGV. J lost 6 bases, V lost 4 bases, and 11 bases had no gene match. The CDR3 nucleotides read TGTGCCAGCAGCTGGGCGACAGGGTGGAGAGCCGGGGAGCTGTTTTTT. Protein: CASSWATGWRAGELFF.

V and J are TRBV6-5 and TRBJ1-5; 11 bases are a match to TRBD1. The germline CDR1 and CDR2 sequences are MNHEY and SVGAGI. The V segment lost 5 bases and the J segment 6 bases; nucleotides outside the gene matches: 6. This CDR3 spans 15 amino acids. CDR3 DNA: TGTGCCAGCAGTCTGGACAGGGGGCCGCGTCAGCCCCAGCATTTT. This translates into CASSLDRGPRQPQHF.